This TCR beta chain was observed in a study of blood T cells in healthy people across ages (dated by TCRdb to between 2014 and 2016). Looking at the study overall: In model experiments, roughly one uniquely barcoded TCR beta cDNA molecule per two T cells was captured by template switching. To track age-related changes in TCR beta repertoire diversity, the study relied on deep sequencing normalized with unique cDNA molecular identifiers. The donors were divided into four age groups: young (average approximately 16 years), middle-aged (almost 40), aged (approximately 59) and long-lived (more than 75). To avoid experimental bias, donors of different ages were spread randomly across the sequencing lanes. Two additional independent replicas of 1 million unique cDNA reads from the same blood draw were analyzed for two donors (one aged 18 to 30 and one aged 80 or older). Summary of the overall study and its limitations: A strong correlation was found between observed TCR beta diversity and the percentage of naive T cells measured by flow cytometry. Because profiling used bulk unsorted PBMCs, naive and antigen-experienced compartments could not be compared conclusively. The long-lived group showed more naive CD4+ T cells, fewer expanded clones and increased TCR diversity than the aged group, suggesting age selection. Because donor CMV infection status was unknown, age-related changes in expanded clonotypes were potentially confounded. Total diversity estimates from one million sequenced T cells were considered lower bounds and underestimates. As age increased, observed TCR beta diversity per million T cells dropped in a roughly linear way, and a significant reduction was already evident by age 40.

Libraries were built with 5' RACE. The sequencing machine was an Illumina HiSeq 2500. A second about 7 to 11 cycle PCR used a sample-barcoded 5' primer and a J-beta primer mix. A template-switch 5' adaptor carrying 12 random nucleotides introduced a unique molecular identifier onto each TCR beta cDNA molecule. Each sample yielded at least 3 million CDR3-containing paired-end reads. All of the RNA was converted into first-strand cDNA using the Mint cDNA synthesis kit, with a TRBC-specific oligonucleotide serving as the primer. Following uracil-DNA glycosylase treatment, all cDNA underwent a first 18-cycle PCR with the universal primers M1SS and BC2_uni_R. As for the original processing: For normalization, 1 million high-quality reads, each with a distinct molecular identifier, were randomly selected from each sample. Instead of being binned into consensus sequences, reads with shared molecular identifiers were discarded. MiTCR, run with a Q25 quality threshold and the strictest error-elimination algorithm, handled CDR3 identification, clonotype clustering and error correction. A nonparametric unseen species model with Euler transformation was used to estimate lower-bound total TCR beta diversity. In-frame beta chains were kept once TCRdb had trimmed the public reads at Q25 with fastp and called clones with MiXCR. A single entry per CDR3 protein holds the most common genes and DNA from its merged rows. The V and J calls, along with clone size, are taken from TCRdb and not from the paper's own processing. The sample profile shows 1,500,000 or so distinct CDR3 sequences; less than 45% of them were found once. The ten largest clones capture about 4% of the sample.

A note on this clonotype: There is no known antigen for this receptor. Base qualities are missing; no much larger clone stands one base away.

The approximately 41 donors, aged roughly 6 to 95 years, were systemically healthy Caucasian individuals from Russia. Each donor gave approximately 9.3 milliliters of peripheral blood, collected into EDTA-treated Vacutainer tubes. Ficoll-Paque density-gradient centrifugation was used to isolate PBMCs, with at least 6.5 million per sample. Trizol reagent was used to extract total RNA from PBMCs, with at least 6 micrograms per sample. The percentages of naive CD45RAhigh/CD27high T cells were determined by flow cytometry on a PBMC aliquot from every donor. According to the germline V gene, CDR1 reads SGHRS and CDR2 reads YFSETQ. The CDR3, from cysteine to phenylalanine, totals 13 residues. Only the CDR3 part of the read is kept: 39 bases, read in frame from the first base. Trimming takes 0 bases from V and 5 bases from J, and the germline ends sit 7 bases apart.

The TCR originated in a woman younger than 35 in good health. This receptor chain uses TRBV5-1 and TRBJ2-3; the D segment cannot be called with confidence. Sequencing used blood. This receptor carries the CDR3 CASSLGVIDTQYF. The nucleotide sequence is TGCGCCAGCAGCTTGGGGGTAATAGATACGCAGTATTTT.